The rows below give T cell receptor beta chains drawn from one sample of a study of radiation and T cells in renal cell carcinoma. Repertoires were generated with immunoSEQ multiplex PCR, while TCRdb's copy carries only in-frame clones and drops some. The table has 120,000 to 150,000 clones, about nine tenths seen once. Material: blood, obtained from a patient whose treatment included radiotherapy and nephrectomy. These receptors were obtained from a woman in her 70s with renal cell carcinoma. CDR3s include the opening cysteine and the closing phenylalanine or tryptophan. Fields, in order: J gene, V gene, CDR3 protein.

TRBJ1-6	TRBV29-1	CSVSGGYDSPLHF
TRBJ1-1	TRBV19	CASRSLQMNTEAFF
TRBJ1-1	TRBV7-2	CASSLGSLLNTEAFF
TRBJ2-6	TRBV30	CAWSVQGSSGANVLTF
TRBJ2-3	TRBV6-6	CASSDLAGEGTDTQYF
TRBJ2-7	TRBV18	CASSPPNRSSDYEQYF
TRBJ1-5	TRBV30	CAWSTADNQPQHF
TRBJ2-7	TRBV5-4	CASSLRQGTSYEQYF
TRBJ2-7	TRBV5-1	CASSLAGTGVHEQYF
TRBJ2-5	TRBV7-2	CASSLMDRETQYF
TRBJ2-1	TRBV7-2	CASSFGGGVYEQFF
TRBJ1-5	TRBV30	CAWSARGPYQPQHF
TRBJ2-3	TRBV7-3	CASSPSLAWGTDTQYF
TRBJ2-5	TRBV5-1	CASSLQRQETQYF
TRBJ2-2	TRBV5-1	CASSWGQTGELFF
TRBJ1-2	TRBV10-3	CAISGRTNYGYTF
TRBJ1-1	TRBV11-3	CASSLRSNRDRGPEAFF
TRBJ1-4	TRBV5-1	CASSLGGISEKLFF
TRBJ2-2	TRBV19	CASSIAAGNTGELFF
TRBJ1-4	TRBV19	CASSSLRDGGDEKLFF
TRBJ1-5	TRBV5-6	CASSLLGSVTQPQHF
TRBJ1-4	TRBV4-3	CASSQESRGSHEKLFF
TRBJ1-1	TRBV5-4	CASSVRQGRGTEAFF
TRBJ2-2	TRBV5-1	CASSPRTSTNTGELFF
TRBJ1-2	TRBV28	CASSLQGGGNYGYTF
TRBJ2-5	TRBV30	CAWNRDRGGETQYF
TRBJ2-1	TRBV12-5	CASGFDTYNEQFF
TRBJ1-2	TRBV28	CASSPRGFYGYTF